These 23 T cell receptor beta chains came from one sample sequenced in a study of cytomegalovirus exposure and HLA in healthy donors. The PCR ran on 60 Vbeta and 13 Jbeta primers. The data were produced by immunoSEQ multiplex PCR, yet TCRdb's version contains in-frame clones alone and is incomplete. The table records 35,000 to 40,000 clones, 66% of them present only once. The material sequenced was PBMCs. These receptors were collected from a man in his fifties in good health and CMV-seropositive.

This chain joins TRBV11-3 and TRBJ1-1; D is undetermined. Germline V lookup: CDR1 SGHNT, CDR2 YENEEA. V was shortened by 3 bases and J by 5 bases, with 10 bases between the two germline ends. CDR3 size: 13 residues. The CDR3 loop is CASSFLAETEAFF. CDR3 nucleotide sequence: TGTGCCAGCAGCTTCTTGGCGGAGACTGAAGCTTTCTTT. Full variable domain (remainder filled in from reference TRBV11-3 and TRBJ1-1): EAGVVQSPRYKIIEKKQPVAFWCNPISGHNTLYWYLQNLGQGPELLIRYENEEAVDDSQLPKDRFSAERLKGVDSTLKIQPAELGDSAVYLCASSFLAETEAFFGQGTRLTVV.

The chain couples TRBV9 to TRBJ2-5; TRBD1 aligns across 8 bases. Germline lookup yields CDR1 SGDLS and CDR2 YYNGEE. Trimming removed 3 bases from V and 3 bases from J; junction bases left unmatched: 4. The CDR3 extends over 14 amino acids. CDR3 sequence: CASSARQGKETQYF. The CDR3 nucleotides are TGTGCCAGCAGCGCCCGACAGGGGAAAGAGACCCAGTACTTC.

This sequence joins TRBV29-1 and TRBJ2-3, with D tentatively TRBD2 (7 bases). Germline CDR1 and CDR2: SQVTM and ANQGSEA. V dropped 3 bases and J dropped 0 bases, with 10 bases sitting between them. CDR3 length equals 14 residues. The CDR3 region is CSVEGGASTDTQYF. As DNA, the CDR3 is TGCAGCGTTGAGGGGGGGGCTAGCACAGATACGCAGTATTTT.

The chain has TRBV19 and TRBJ1-2; 10 nucleotides match TRBD1. Trimming cost V 5 bases and J 0 bases; bases outside gene matches: 6. Germline CDR1 reads LNHDA; CDR2 reads SQIVND (reference sequence). The CDR3 runs to 16 residues. Here the CDR3 DNA reads TGTGCCAGTAGTCCGGGACAGGGGAAGGCTAACTATGGCTACACCTTC. It yields the protein CASSPGQGKANYGYTF.

J is TRBJ2-4 and V is TRBV6-6; the D gene is possibly TRBD1 (5 bases). V was pared by 7 bases and J by 7 bases, with 14 bases between. The length of the CDR3 is 13 residues. The germline CDR1 and CDR2 sequences are MNHNY and SVGAGI (reference sequence). CDR3 DNA sequence: TGTGCCAGCACCCAGGCAGGGAAGAACATTCAGTACTTC. It encodes CASTQAGKNIQYF.

This clone turned up a few times. The chain combines TRBV28 with TRBJ1-6; no firm D call. The germline V and J ends were trimmed by 7 bases and 5 bases, with 15 bases remaining between them. CDR1 and CDR2 from the germline V gene are MDHEN and SYDVKM. The CDR3 is 15 amino acids. CDR3 in amino acids: CASTLSMVNNSPLHF. The CDR3 nucleotides read TGTGCCAGCACCCTAAGCATGGTGAATAATTCACCCCTCCACTTT.

The V and J genes are TRBV9 and TRBJ1-1; 9 bases align to TRBD1. This CDR3 is 15 amino acids long. The germline CDR1 and CDR2 sequences are SGDLS and YYNGEE. V was pared by 4 bases and J by 4 bases, with 8 bases of the junction left unmatched. Written as DNA, the CDR3 is TGTGCCAGCAGCCCCCGGGACAGGGCGGGCACTGAAGCTTTCTTT. This codes for CASSPRDRAGTEAFF.

The V call is TRBV18, the J call TRBJ1-4; D unclear. This CDR3 spans 13 amino acids. The V end lost 8 bases, the J end lost 3 bases, and 10 bases lay between the germline ends. Germline CDR1 and CDR2: KGHSH and LQKENI. Here the CDR3 reads CASRDTANEKLFF. The CDR3 DNA reads TGTGCCAGCAGAGACACGGCTAATGAAAAACTGTTTTTT. The full variable domain, rest sourced from reference TRBV18 and TRBJ1-4, is NAGVMQNPRHLVRRRGQEARLRCSPMKGHSHVYWYRQLPEEGLKFMVYLQKENIIDESGMPKERFSAEFPKEGPSILRIQQVVRGDSAAYFCASRDTANEKLFFGSGTQLSVL.

The V and J genes are TRBV7-2 and TRBJ1-5, with 9 positions matching TRBD1. The CDR3 is made up of 16 amino acids. From germline, CDR1 is SGHTA and CDR2 FQGNSA. J lost 1 base, V lost 1 base, and 2 bases had no gene match. Here the CDR3 DNA reads TGTGCCAGCAGCTTAGTGGGGACAGGGAGCAATCAGCCCCAGCATTTT. Protein sequence: CASSLVGTGSNQPQHF. Full variable domain (remainder filled in from reference TRBV7-2 and TRBJ1-5): GAGVSQSPSNKVTEKGKDVELRCDPISGHTALYWYRQSLGQGLEFLIYFQGNSAPDKSGLPSDRFSAERTGGSVSTLTIQRTQQEDSAVYLCASSLVGTGSNQPQHFGDGTRLSIL.

This clone was observed a handful of times. The chain has TRBV19 and TRBJ1-2; D possibly corresponds to TRBD1 (6 bases). Trimming cost V 5 bases and J 2 bases, with 12 bases left between them. CDR3 length equals 14 residues. Germline CDR1 is LNHDA and CDR2 is SQIVND (reference sequence). This chain's CDR3 is CASSGQNTNYGYTF. In DNA, the CDR3 is TGTGCCAGTAGTGGACAGAACACCAACTATGGCTACACCTTC.

This chain connects TRBV28 to TRBJ2-5, with no clear D. The ends were cut back, 7 bases at V and 2 bases at J, with 8 bases in the middle. The CDR3 runs 12 residues. From germline, CDR1 is MDHEN and CDR2 SYDVKM. The CDR3, as DNA: TGTGCCAGCAAGAGGCAGCAAGAGACCCAGTACTTC. Translating gives CASKRQQETQYF.

This clone showed up just a few times. The chain joins TRBV6-5 to TRBJ1-6; D call uncertain. Germline CDR1 MNHEY, CDR2 SVGAGI. The CDR3 has 14 amino acids. V dropped 7 bases and J dropped 11 bases, with 18 bases sitting between them. CDR3 in amino acids: CASTPTGSSPPLHF. The CDR3 bases are TGTGCCAGCACTCCGACCGGGTCCTCCCCACCCCTCCACTTT.

This clone showed up just a few times. The chain employs TRBV29-1 and TRBJ1-2; D might be TRBD1 (5 bases). This CDR3 has 15 residues. Germline loops: CDR1 SQVTM, CDR2 ANQGSEA. V lost 5 bases and J lost 7, with 23 bases in between. The CDR3 bases are TGCAGCGTTTCTGCAGGGCCGACCACCTCTCTTGGCTACACCTTC. Its translation is CSVSAGPTTSLGYTF.

This clone appeared a few times. Germline and junction disagree at one end, which may indicate a read error. V and J are TRBV6-5 and TRBJ2-7; 12 nucleotides align to TRBD2. Germline CDR1 reads MNHEY; CDR2 reads SVGAGI. The CDR3 covers 14 residues. The CDR3 bases are TGTGCCAGCAGTCAGACTAGCGGGGGCCTCATAAGGGACTTC. This gives the protein CASSQTSGGLIRDF.

This clone appeared a few times. V usage is TRBV30 and J usage is TRBJ2-5; D is perhaps TRBD1 (6 bases). Germline lookup yields CDR1 GTSNPN and CDR2 SVGIG (reference sequence). V shed 8 bases and J shed 4 bases, with 17 bases lying between them. The CDR3 is made up of 13 amino acids. The CDR3 spells CAARGLSGETQYF. The CDR3 DNA reads as TGTGCCGCCAGGGGTTTGTCGGGAGAGACCCAGTACTTC.

V is TRBV7-2 and J is TRBJ2-1; D not resolved. The V gene's germline CDR1 is SGHTA and CDR2 FQGNSA. This CDR3 is built from 15 residues. V was shortened by 4 bases and J by 0 bases, with 10 bases between the two germline ends. DNA for the CDR3: TGTGCCAGCAGCTCGGCAGCTAGCTCCTACAATGAGCAGTTCTTC. Amino acid sequence: CASSSAASSYNEQFF.

This clone appeared a few times. The chain couples TRBV6-5 to TRBJ1-5, with D maybe TRBD1 (6 bases). The CDR3 length is 13 residues. CDR1 and CDR2 (germline): MNHEY, SVGAGI. The germline V and J ends were trimmed by 8 bases and 0 bases, with 8 bases remaining between them. In nucleotides, the CDR3 is TGTGCCAGCGGACAGTATAGCAATCAGCCCCAGCATTTT. The encoded protein is CASGQYSNQPQHF.

The gene calls are TRBV7-3 and TRBJ2-5, with TRBD1 matching 9 bases. The CDR3 contains 16 residues. Germline V gene data show CDR1 as SGHTA and CDR2 as FQGTGA. Unmatched junction bases numbered 12, after V lost 5 bases and J lost 5 bases. In nucleotides, the CDR3 is TGTGCCAGCAGCCTCAACCAGGGACAGGGAGGGGAGACCCAGTACTTC. Translating gives CASSLNQGQGGETQYF. Based on the CDR3 plus reference TRBV7-3 and TRBJ2-5, the full variable domain is GAGVSQTPSNKVTEKGKYVELRCDPISGHTALYWYRQSLGQGPEFLIYFQGTGAADDSGLPNDRFFAVRPEGSVSTLKIQRTERGDSAVYLCASSLNQGQGGETQYFGPGTRLLVL.

The J gene is TRBJ1-1, the V gene TRBV5-4; tentative D call: TRBD1 (6 bases). In germline, CDR1 is SGHNT, CDR2 YYREEE (reference sequence). The CDR3 runs to 17 residues. Deletions cut 2 bases from V and 2 bases from J, with 19 bases between. In nucleotides, the CDR3 is TGTGCCAGCAGCTTTGGGGGGGGCAGAGGTGAAAACACTGAAGCTTTCTTT. Its translation: CASSFGGGRGENTEAFF.

The rearrangement joins TRBV5-4 to TRBJ1-3; no firm D call. Germline V lookup: CDR1 SGHNT, CDR2 YYREEE (reference sequence). The V and J ends lost 4 bases and 4 bases respectively, with 12 bases between them. The CDR3 runs 14 residues. DNA for the CDR3: TGTGCCAGCAGCCCCTTCATTGGCGGAAACACCATATATTTT. This codes for CASSPFIGGNTIYF.

This chain joins TRBV6-5 and TRBJ1-5; 7 bases align to TRBD1. The CDR3 loop spans 15 amino acids. Unmatched junction bases numbered 11, after V lost 6 bases and J lost 6 bases. Germline loops: CDR1 MNHEY, CDR2 SVGAGI. The CDR3 DNA reads TGTGCCAGCAGGATTCAACAGGGGACGGGTCAGCCCCAGCATTTT. Encoded protein: CASRIQQGTGQPQHF.

This clone has a handful of counts. The gene calls are TRBV10-3 and TRBJ2-2; 7 nucleotides agree with TRBD1. The V and J ends lost 7 bases and 2 bases, in that order; junction bases with no gene match: 10. Germline CDR1 and CDR2: ENHRY and SYGVKD. The CDR3 is 16 residues long. DNA of the CDR3: TGTGCCATCAACCTAAACAGGGGATTAAACACCGGGGAGCTGTTTTTT. Amino acids: CAINLNRGLNTGELFF.

On this clone itself: At the DNA level, this CDR3 is encoded by other sequences in the same sample as well. The chain uses TRBV27 and TRBJ2-7, with TRBD1 matching over 10 bases. The CDR3 length is 13 residues. Unmatched junction bases numbered 0, after V lost 5 bases and J lost 2 bases. CDR1 is MNHEY and CDR2 is SMNVEV in the germline V gene (reference sequence). The CDR3 loop is CASSDRGPYEQYF. The CDR3 DNA follows: TGTGCCAGCAGTGACAGGGGGCCCTACGAGCAGTACTTC.